Listed below are T cell receptor beta chains from one sample, sequenced in a study of identical twins. TCRdb passed the 5' RACE reads through MiXCR, listing each CDR3 protein once. The sample shows around 510,000 distinct CDR3 sequences, 14% of them seen only once. These data were also reused for a study on yellow fever vaccine responses in identical twins.

Sequenced material: CD4+ T cells sorted from blood. Receptors originate from a woman aged 18-30 years in good health. The CDR3 runs from the conserved cysteine through the conserved F or W. The order of the fields is J gene, V gene, D gene, clone size, CDR3 protein, CDR3 DNA. The D gene is left open where the match is weak. For some rows the clone size is stated as once, few or many, or as a class when expanded; others skip it.

>TRBJ2-5|TRBV11-2|-|few
CASSPYLASGVSQETQYF
TGTGCCAGCAGCCCCTACCTAGCGTCCGGGGTTAGCCAAGAGACCCAGTACTTC
>TRBJ1-1|TRBV28|TRBD1|few
CASPPGQGNMNTEAFF
TGTGCCAGTCCTCCGGGACAGGGAAACATGAACACTGAAGCTTTCTTT
>TRBJ2-1|TRBV10-3|TRBD2|few
CAISESTTSGEQFF
TGTGCCATCAGTGAGTCGACGACTAGCGGTGAGCAGTTCTTC
>TRBJ1-3|TRBV27|-|few
CASSLSLSLSGSTIYF
TGTGCCAGCAGTTTATCACTAAGCCTCTCTGGAAGCACCATATATTTT
>TRBJ1-1|TRBV12-3/TRBV12-4|-|many
CASSPRGETNTEAFF
TGTGCCAGCAGTCCGCGGGGAGAGACGAACACTGAAGCTTTCTTT
>TRBJ2-7|TRBV5-1|TRBD1|many
CASSLAGTGDYEQYF
TGCGCCAGCAGCTTGGCCGGGACAGGGGACTACGAGCAGTACTTC
>TRBJ1-4|TRBV6-2/TRBV6-3|TRBD1|many
CASSYQGAREKLFF
TGTGCCAGCAGTTACCAGGGGGCGCGTGAAAAACTGTTTTTT
>TRBJ1-6|TRBV5-1|TRBD1|many
CASSLPGQGNSPLHF
TGCGCCAGCAGCTTACCGGGACAGGGGAATTCACCCCTCCACTTT
>TRBJ2-7|TRBV7-9|TRBD1|-
CASSLVKQGAYEQYF
TGTGCCAGCAGCTTAGTTAAACAGGGGGCATACGAGCAGTACTTC
>TRBJ2-7|TRBV28|-|-
CASGQPQGSRYF
TGTGCCAGCGGACAACCACAGGGTTCGAGGTACTTC
>TRBJ2-7|TRBV30|-|few
CAWSASVSYEQYF
TGTGCCTGGAGTGCTAGCGTTTCCTACGAGCAGTACTTC
>TRBJ2-4|TRBV7-2|-|few
CASSLEQRNIQYF
TGTGCCAGCAGCTTAGAACAGAGAAACATTCAGTACTTC
>TRBJ2-3|TRBV18|TRBD1|-
CASSPGTGGDTQYF
TGTGCCAGCTCACCCGGGACAGGGGGCGATACGCAGTATTTT
>TRBJ2-7|TRBV6-2/TRBV6-3|-|few
CASTRGYEQYF
TGTGCCAGCACCCGGGGCTACGAGCAGTACTTC
>TRBJ1-1|TRBV4-3|-|-
CASSQEAAGLTEAFF
TGCGCCAGCAGCCAAGAGGCGGCGGGACTTACTGAAGCTTTCTTT
>TRBJ2-5|TRBV5-6|-|-
CASSLERAPGETQYF
TGTGCCAGCAGCTTGGAGCGGGCCCCTGGGGAGACCCAGTACTTC
>TRBJ2-3|TRBV24-1|-|few
CATSDPSAGSTDTQYF
TGTGCCACCAGTGATCCCTCTGCGGGATCCACAGATACGCAGTATTTT
>TRBJ1-2|TRBV4-3|-|few
CASSQEYDGTYGYTF
TGCGCCAGCAGCCAAGAATACGACGGAACATATGGCTACACCTTC
>TRBJ1-4|TRBV5-1|-|-
CASGVGDFNEKLFF
TGCGCCAGCGGCGTCGGGGACTTTAATGAAAAACTGTTTTTT
>TRBJ2-2|TRBV19|TRBD1|-
CASSRIGGGGELFF
TGTGCCAGTAGTAGAATAGGGGGCGGCGGGGAGCTGTTTTTT
>TRBJ1-5|TRBV10-3|TRBD1|many
CAIAQRQGDGNQPQHF
TGTGCCATCGCCCAGAGACAGGGGGACGGCAATCAGCCCCAGCATTTT
>TRBJ2-2|TRBV5-1|-|-
CASTLLQNTGELFF
TGCGCCAGCACTTTGCTACAGAACACCGGGGAGCTGTTTTTT
>TRBJ2-7|TRBV7-3|TRBD1|-
CASSFRGTGDYEQYF
TGTGCCAGCAGCTTCCGGGGGACAGGCGACTACGAGCAGTACTTC
>TRBJ2-5|TRBV29-1|-|-
CSVVDVTQYF
TGCAGCGTCGTAGACGTGACCCAGTACTTC
>TRBJ1-1|TRBV5-1|TRBD1|-
CASSIGQGMRMNTEAFF
TGCGCCAGCAGCATTGGACAGGGGATGCGCATGAACACTGAAGCTTTCTTT
>TRBJ2-5|TRBV20-1|-|-
CSATPTKETQYF
TGCAGTGCTACCCCAACTAAAGAGACCCAGTACTTC
>TRBJ1-4|TRBV20-1|-|few
CSVSAGPTNEKLFF
TGCAGTGTCAGCGCAGGACCAACTAATGAAAAACTGTTTTTT
>TRBJ2-1|TRBV7-2|-|few
CASSFGRGREQFF
TGTGCCAGCAGCTTCGGACGAGGTAGGGAGCAGTTCTTC
>TRBJ2-3|TRBV30|-|once
CAWRHAGSTDTQYF
TGTGCCTGGAGGCATGCAGGGTCCACAGATACGCAGTATTTT
>TRBJ2-5|TRBV29-1|-|-
CSVGPPPQYF
TGCAGCGTTGGGCCTCCGCCCCAGTACTTC
>TRBJ2-6|TRBV4-3|-|few
CASSQMTASGANVLTF
TGCGCCAGCAGCCAAATGACTGCCTCTGGGGCCAACGTCCTGACTTTC
>TRBJ2-4|TRBV2|-|few
CASSWGGPGAKNIQYF
TGTGCCAGCAGTTGGGGGGGCCCCGGGGCCAAAAACATTCAGTACTTC
>TRBJ2-3|TRBV24-1|-|-
CATSDLDPHGTDTQYF
TGTGCCACCAGTGATTTGGACCCACACGGGACAGATACGCAGTATTTT
>TRBJ2-4|TRBV12-3/TRBV12-4|-|-
CASTETVAKNIQYF
TGTGCCAGCACCGAGACAGTAGCCAAAAACATTCAGTACTTC
>TRBJ2-6|TRBV6-2/TRBV6-3|-|-
CASIPGYLAGANVLTF
TGTGCCAGCATCCCGGGGTATTTAGCTGGGGCCAACGTCCTGACTTTC
>TRBJ2-5|TRBV28|TRBD1|-
CASSRDRGQTQETQYF
TGTGCCAGCAGTCGGGACCGGGGACAGACCCAAGAGACCCAGTACTTC
>TRBJ2-7|TRBV6-2/TRBV6-3|TRBD2|few
CASRETGGRTYEQYF
TGTGCCAGCAGGGAAACCGGCGGGAGAACATACGAGCAGTACTTC
>TRBJ2-1|TRBV29-1|-|-
CSVCYPRDGRDNEQFF
TGCAGCGTTTGCTACCCCCGGGACGGACGAGACAATGAGCAGTTCTTC
>TRBJ2-3|TRBV7-9|TRBD2|few
CASSTPLAGGTTDTQYF
TGTGCCAGCAGCACCCCACTAGCGGGGGGGACCACAGATACGCAGTATTTT